This T cell receptor beta chain was obtained from a study of OX40 agonist ivuxolimab in advanced cancers. The CDR3 sequence is 13 residues long. Germline CDR1 reads GTSNPN; CDR2 reads SVGIG (reference sequence). V lost 2 bases, J lost 6 bases, and 11 bases lay in between. Remarks on this clone: Antigen: not known.

Profiling relied on immunoSEQ multiplex PCR, and the TCRdb table lists in-frame clones only, not all of them. The sample includes 70,000 or so clones, about 86% of them seen just once. Findings and caveats of the study: Both CD4+ and CD8+ T cell populations in blood had undergone clonal expansion by week 6 at 0.1 to 3.0 mg/kg.

Sequencing was performed on CD4+ or CD8+ T cells sorted from blood, taken in a trial of the OX40 agonist ivuxolimab. This receptor was obtained from an adult with an advanced solid tumor such as melanoma, head and neck, liver or kidney cancer. The chain uses TRBV30 and TRBJ1-5; the D gene is possibly TRBD1 (6 bases). CDR3: CAWSRGAGQPQHF. The DNA for the CDR3 is TGTGCCTGGAGTCGGGGGGCCGGTCAGCCCCAGCATTTT.